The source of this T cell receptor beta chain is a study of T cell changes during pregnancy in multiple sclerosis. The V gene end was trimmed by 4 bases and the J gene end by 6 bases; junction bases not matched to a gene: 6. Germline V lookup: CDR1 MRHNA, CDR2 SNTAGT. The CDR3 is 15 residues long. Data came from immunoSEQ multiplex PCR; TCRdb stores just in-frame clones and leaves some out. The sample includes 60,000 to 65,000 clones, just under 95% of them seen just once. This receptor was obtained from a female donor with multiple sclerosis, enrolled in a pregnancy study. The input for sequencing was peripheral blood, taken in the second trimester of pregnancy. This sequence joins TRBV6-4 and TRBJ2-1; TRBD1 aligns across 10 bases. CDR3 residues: CASSARQGAGNEQFF. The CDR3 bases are TGTGCCAGCAGTGCGCGACAGGGGGCTGGCAATGAGCAGTTCTTC.